This T cell receptor (beta chain) was captured in a study of blood T cells in healthy people across ages. Study-wide points: It was not known whether donors were CMV positive (a possible confounder of expanded clonotype changes). Researchers deemed the diversity estimates from one million T cells underestimates.

There are many counts of this clonotype. Its specificity is not known. Per individual sample, total RNA of at least 5 micrograms was extracted. PCR was performed a second time for about 7 to 12 cycles using a sample-barcoded 5' primer and a J-beta primer mix. One entry per CDR3 protein results from TCRdb running MiXCR on the 5' RACE reads. Of 1.5 million to 2 million distinct CDR3 sequences listed, just under 50% are singletons. Trimming left V 6 bases short and J 4 bases short, with 3 bases between. There are 11 residues in the CDR3. The V gene's germline CDR1 is KGHDR and CDR2 SFDVKD. The chain couples TRBV24-1 to TRBJ2-1; D call uncertain. The origin of this receptor is a middle-aged woman in good health. The specimen was blood. CDR3 loop: CATSRYNEQFF. DNA of the CDR3: TGTGCCACCAGTAGATACAATGAGCAGTTCTTC.